This TCR beta chain is from a study of CD8 T cells in ankylosing spondylitis. This clonotype turned up a few times. The antigen remains undetermined. Germline loops: CDR1 LGHNA, CDR2 YNFKEQ. The V and J ends lost 8 bases and 5 bases, in that order; junction bases with no gene match: 15. The CDR3 sequence is 15 residues long. The study's findings and limits: Blood from ankylosing spondylitis patients appeared to carry a characteristic roughly 8-variant TCR beta motif.

Each CDR3 protein is one row after TCRdb ran MiXCR on the 5' RACE reads. The table includes under 950,000 distinct CDR3 sequences, roughly 19% detected once. The origin of this receptor is a male donor with ankylosing spondylitis. The V gene is TRBV4-2, the J gene TRBJ2-7, with 7 bases identical to TRBD2. The material sequenced was blood, either unsorted or a sorted T cell fraction (not recorded which). Written as DNA, the CDR3 is TGTGCCAGCGGGCCCGGGGAGGGGCCCCATCACGAGCAGTACTTC. It specifies CASGPGEGPHHEQYF.